Each of the 21 T cell receptor beta chains below was sequenced from the same sample in a study of shared T cell receptors in the human thymus. TCRdb's copy holds only in-frame clones and misses some; the assay was immunoSEQ multiplex PCR. The sample holds 700,000 or so clones; roughly 85% are singletons and the top ten take about 0.0098%. The sample also formed part of further work on human thymus T cells.

The sequenced sample was thymocytes. The receptor source for this set is a girl under two years old with a congenital heart defect.

This chain uses TRBV5-5 with TRBJ1-6, with D possibly TRBD1 on 6 matching bases. The CDR3 is 15 residues long. The V gene lost 5 bases and the J gene lost 6 bases, with 15 bases spanning the gap. From germline, CDR1 is SGHKS and CDR2 YYEKEE (reference sequence). CDR3 nucleotides: TGTGCCAGCAGACCCCACAGGGCCTCTAATTCACCCCTCCACTTT. Amino acid sequence: CASRPHRASNSPLHF.

The chain couples TRBV19 to TRBJ1-1; TRBD1 matches 8 bases. The V gene end was trimmed by 5 bases and the J gene end by 7 bases; junction bases not matched to a gene: 9. The CDR3 sequence is 14 residues long. The germline V gene has CDR1 LNHDA and CDR2 SQIVND (reference sequence). The CDR3 region is CASSRPGQGVEAFF. Here the CDR3 DNA reads TGTGCCAGTAGTCGACCCGGACAGGGAGTTGAAGCTTTCTTT. Filled out from reference TRBV19 and TRBJ1-1, the complete variable domain reads DGGITQSPKYLFRKEGQNVTLSCEQNLNHDAMYWYRQDPGQGLRLIYYSQIVNDFQKGDIAEGYSVSREKKESFPLTVTSAQKNPTAFYLCASSRPGQGVEAFFGQGTRLTVV.

This clone came up a few times. The rearrangement uses TRBV5-1 and TRBJ1-5; 7 nucleotides line up with TRBD1. V lost 6 bases and J lost 5; bases outside the gene matches: 11. Germline CDR1 reads SGHRS; CDR2 reads YFSETQ. The CDR3 length is 15 residues. For the CDR3, the DNA is TGCGCCAGCAAGGCACGAGGGGGCCCTCATCAGCCCCAGCATTTT. This translates into CASKARGGPHQPQHF.

The gene calls are TRBV2 and TRBJ2-7, with a possible D match to TRBD1 (6 bases). Deletions cut 11 bases from V and 3 bases from J, with 20 bases between. The CDR3 length is 14 residues. The germline CDR1 and CDR2 sequences are SNHLY and FYNNEI. This chain's CDR3 is CASNNGRGFYEQYF. The CDR3 nucleotides are TGTGCCTCCAATAATGGCAGGGGATTCTACGAGCAGTACTTC.

The chain joins TRBV4-1 to TRBJ2-3; TRBD2 might be the D (5 bases). V was clipped by 0 bases and J by 2 bases, with 18 bases between them. Germline-derived CDR1 and CDR2 are MGHRA and YSYEKL. This CDR3 comprises 18 residues. The CDR3 here is CASSQDRGWDPLTDTQYF. CDR3 nucleotides: TGCGCCAGCAGCCAAGATCGAGGGTGGGATCCCCTCACAGATACGCAGTATTTT.

This clone was seen only once. The CDR3 DNA reads as TGTGCCAGCAGTTCCACAGGGTTCAATTCACCCCTCCACTTT. This gives the protein CASSSTGFNSPLHF. The chain carries TRBV28 and TRBJ1-6; D might be TRBD1 (6 bases). CDR3 length equals 14 residues. The V gene's germline CDR1 is MDHEN and CDR2 SYDVKM. Deletions cut 4 bases from V and 7 bases from J, with 11 bases between.

This chain links TRBV6-1 with TRBJ2-7, with TRBD1 as a possible D gene (5 bases). With 6 bases removed from V and 2 bases from J, the gap between germline ends came to 14 bases. Germline CDR1 reads MNHNS; CDR2 reads SASEGT. The CDR3 length is 14 residues. CDR3 sequence: CASRRQDRAYEQYF. The CDR3 bases are TGTGCCAGCAGACGCCAAGACAGAGCCTACGAGCAGTACTTC.

The rearrangement links TRBV5-6 to TRBJ1-4, with D possibly matching TRBD1 (6 bases). V lost 0 bases to trimming and J lost 11 bases, with 11 bases between them. This CDR3 comprises 13 residues. Germline CDR1 is SGHDT and CDR2 is YYEEEE. Here the CDR3 DNA reads TGTGCCAGCAGCTTGGAAGGGGGATTGAAACTGTTTTTT. This gives the protein CASSLEGGLKLFF.

This clone has a single count. The rearrangement uses TRBV5-5 and TRBJ2-7; D is uncertain. Germline lookup yields CDR1 SGHKS and CDR2 YYEKEE (reference sequence). The CDR3 spans 14 residues. V was pared by 3 bases and J by 0 bases, with 10 bases between. CDR3 in DNA: TGTGCCAGCAGCTCTGATCTTAGCTCCTACGAGCAGTACTTC. Protein sequence: CASSSDLSSYEQYF.

In its sample, this clone was seen once. The genes are TRBV29-1 and TRBJ1-4, with D hard to call. The germline gives CDR1 SQVTM, CDR2 ANQGSEA. Between the trimmed V and J ends, which lost 1 base and 8 bases, there was a span of 11 bases. The CDR3 totals 13 residues. The CDR3 nucleotides are TGCAGCGTTGAAGGGCACCGGAGAGAAAAACTGTTTTTT. Residues: CSVEGHRREKLFF.

The chain employs TRBV6-1 and TRBJ2-1; a weak D match, TRBD2 (5 bases). Germline-derived CDR1 and CDR2 are MNHNS and SASEGT. The CDR3 is 15 residues long. Trimming cost V 5 bases and J 4 bases, with 15 bases left between them. CDR3 region: CASSQREAAYNEQFF. In DNA form, the CDR3 reads TGTGCCAGCAGTCAGAGGGAAGCGGCGTACAATGAGCAGTTCTTC.

The rearrangement links TRBV28 to TRBJ2-7; D may be TRBD1 (6 bases). V gave up 6 bases and J gave up 5 bases, with 17 bases separating them. In germline, CDR1 is MDHEN, CDR2 SYDVKM. The CDR3 is 14 amino acids. The CDR3 DNA reads as TGTGCCAGCAGGGCCGGGATGGGGGCCCACGAGCAGTACTTC. It is translated as CASRAGMGAHEQYF.

V and J are TRBV7-2 and TRBJ1-1, with 9 bases lining up with TRBD1. Germline CDR1 and CDR2: SGHTA and FQGNSA. The CDR3 consists of 16 residues. The J segment lost 4 bases and the V segment lost 5 bases, leaving 11 bases of the junction unmatched. In nucleotides, the CDR3 is TGTGCCAGCAGCGCCGGACAGGGGAGGGGTATCACTGAAGCTTTCTTT. Residues: CASSAGQGRGITEAFF.

The chain has TRBV6-6 and TRBJ2-7; TRBD1 agrees at 7 bases. The CDR3 runs to 16 residues. After removal of 7 bases from V and 2 bases from J, the junction contained 14 bases not matched to a gene. The germline CDR1 and CDR2 sequences are MNHNY and SVGAGI (reference sequence). The CDR3 protein is CASTPWGTEATYEQYF. Here the CDR3 DNA reads TGTGCCAGCACCCCCTGGGGGACAGAGGCTACCTACGAGCAGTACTTC.

This clone was counted between two and nine times. CDR3: CASGRDRKINEQFF. CDR3 DNA: TGTGCTAGTGGGAGGGACAGAAAGATCAATGAGCAGTTCTTC. This chain connects TRBV12-5 to TRBJ2-1; 7 bases agree with TRBD1. Unmatched junction bases numbered 8, after V lost 6 bases and J lost 6 bases. Germline-derived CDR1 and CDR2 are LGHNT and FRNRAP. The CDR3 covers 14 residues. Variable domain in full (rest from reference TRBV12-5 and TRBJ2-1): DARVTQTPRHKVTEMGQEVTMRCQPILGHNTVFWYRQTMMQGLELLAYFRNRAPLDDSGMPKDRFSAEMPDATLATLKIQPSEPRDSAVYFCASGRDRKINEQFFGPGTRLTVL.

This chain connects TRBV9 to TRBJ1-1; 9 positions agree with TRBD1. J was trimmed by 3 bases and V by 0 bases; bases with no gene match: 12. The CDR3 loop spans 18 amino acids. Per germline, CDR1 SGDLS and CDR2 YYNGEE. The CDR3 sequence: CASSVGGQGRGRDTEAFF. For the CDR3, the DNA is TGTGCCAGCAGCGTAGGGGGACAGGGAAGGGGTAGGGACACTGAAGCTTTCTTT.

This chain uses TRBV10-3 with TRBJ1-4; D is unclear. Between the trimmed V and J ends, which lost 2 bases and 0 bases, there was a span of 10 bases. Germline-derived CDR1 and CDR2 are ENHRY and SYGVKD. The CDR3 length is 16 residues. In DNA, the CDR3 is TGTGCCATCAGTGAGGTGGCAGGTTCAACTAATGAAAAACTGTTTTTT. Amino acid sequence: CAISEVAGSTNEKLFF.

The chain couples TRBV7-4 to TRBJ1-2; D may be TRBD1 (5 bases). This CDR3 region has 14 residues. Germline V CDR1 and CDR2: SGHVT, SQSDAQ. With 5 bases removed from V and 4 bases from J, the gap between germline ends came to 14 bases. The DNA of the CDR3 is TGTGCCAGCAGCCCCCCGTACAGGACCTATGGCTACACCTTC. Encoded protein: CASSPPYRTYGYTF.

The chain links TRBV5-4 to TRBJ1-1, with no clear D. The CDR3 has 14 amino acids. CDR1 is SGHNT, CDR2 YYREEE, per germline (reference sequence). The V end lost 4 bases, the J end lost 7 bases, and 17 bases lay between the germline ends. The CDR3: CASSTRGGTNEAFF. The DNA of the CDR3 is TGTGCCAGCAGCACAAGAGGTGGTACTAATGAAGCTTTCTTT.

Only one count was recorded for this clone. DNA for the CDR3: TGTGCCAGCAGCTTGGACAGCTTCAATGAGCAGTTCTTC. This translates into CASSLDSFNEQFF. The rearrangement uses TRBV5-4 and TRBJ2-1; the D is unclear. V was clipped by 0 bases and J by 6 bases, with 7 bases between them. The CDR3 is made up of 13 amino acids. Germline assignment: CDR1 SGHNT and CDR2 YYREEE (reference sequence).

This chain uses TRBV19 with TRBJ1-6; no definite D call. The CDR3 sequence is 17 residues long. Germline CDR1 is LNHDA and CDR2 is SQIVND (reference sequence). The V and J ends lost 2 bases and 0 bases respectively, with 11 bases between them. Here the CDR3 reads CASSIPPGSSYNSPLHF. The DNA of the CDR3 is TGTGCCAGTAGTATACCCCCGGGGAGCTCCTATAATTCACCCCTCCACTTT.